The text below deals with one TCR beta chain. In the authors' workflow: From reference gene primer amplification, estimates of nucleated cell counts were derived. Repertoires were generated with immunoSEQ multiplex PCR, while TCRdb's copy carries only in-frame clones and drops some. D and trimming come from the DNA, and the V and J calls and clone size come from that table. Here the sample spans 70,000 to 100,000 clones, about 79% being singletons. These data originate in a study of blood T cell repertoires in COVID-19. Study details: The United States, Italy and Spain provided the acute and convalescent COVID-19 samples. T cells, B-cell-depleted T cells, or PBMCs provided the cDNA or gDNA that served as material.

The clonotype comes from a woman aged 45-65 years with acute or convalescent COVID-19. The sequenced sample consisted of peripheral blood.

The CDR3, as DNA: TGTGCCAGCAGCGAGGGACTAGCGGGGGGGCAGGGGGCCAAAAACATTCAGTACTTC. This translates into CASSEGLAGGQGAKNIQYF. The chain is built from TRBV9 and TRBJ2-4; TRBD2 agrees at 16 bases. Germline loops: CDR1 SGDLS, CDR2 YYNGEE. The CDR3 runs to 19 residues. V shed 3 bases, J shed 1 base, and the junction held 7 bases outside the gene matches.